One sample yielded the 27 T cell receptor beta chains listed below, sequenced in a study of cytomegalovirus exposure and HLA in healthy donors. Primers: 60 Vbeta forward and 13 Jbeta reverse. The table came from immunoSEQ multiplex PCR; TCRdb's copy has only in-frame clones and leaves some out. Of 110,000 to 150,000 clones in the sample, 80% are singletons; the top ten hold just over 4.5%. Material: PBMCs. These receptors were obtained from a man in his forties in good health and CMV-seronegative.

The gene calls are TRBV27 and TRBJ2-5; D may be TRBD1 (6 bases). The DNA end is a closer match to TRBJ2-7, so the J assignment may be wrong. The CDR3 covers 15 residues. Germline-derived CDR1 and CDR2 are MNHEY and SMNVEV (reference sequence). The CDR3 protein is CASPYRQVYSYEQYF. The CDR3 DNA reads TGTGCCAGCCCCTACCGACAGGTTTACTCCTACGAGCAGTACTTC.

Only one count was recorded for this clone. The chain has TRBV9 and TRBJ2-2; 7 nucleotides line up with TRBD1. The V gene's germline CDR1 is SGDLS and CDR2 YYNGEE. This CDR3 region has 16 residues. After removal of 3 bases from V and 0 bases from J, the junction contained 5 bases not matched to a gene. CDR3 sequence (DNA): TGTGCCAGCAGCGCCCGGACAGGAACGAACACCGGGGAGCTGTTTTTT. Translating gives CASSARTGTNTGELFF. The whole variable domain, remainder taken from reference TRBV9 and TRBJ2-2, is DSGVTQTPKHLITATGQRVTLRCSPRSGDLSVYWYQQSLDQGLQFLIQYYNGEERAKGNILERFSAQQFPDLHSELNLSSLELGDSALYFCASSARTGTNTGELFFGEGSRLTVL.

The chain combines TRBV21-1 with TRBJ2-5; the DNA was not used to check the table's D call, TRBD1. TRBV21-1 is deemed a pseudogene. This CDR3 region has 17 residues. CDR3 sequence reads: CASSKERETGALETQYF. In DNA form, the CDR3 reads TGTGCCAGCAGCAAAGAAAGGGAAACAGGGGCTCTGGAGACCCAGTACTTC.

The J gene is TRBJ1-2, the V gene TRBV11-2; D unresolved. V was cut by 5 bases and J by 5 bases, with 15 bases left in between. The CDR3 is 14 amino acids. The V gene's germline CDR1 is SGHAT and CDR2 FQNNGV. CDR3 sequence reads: CASSPLASPYGYTF. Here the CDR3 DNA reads TGTGCCAGCAGCCCCCTAGCGTCTCCTTATGGCTACACCTTC.

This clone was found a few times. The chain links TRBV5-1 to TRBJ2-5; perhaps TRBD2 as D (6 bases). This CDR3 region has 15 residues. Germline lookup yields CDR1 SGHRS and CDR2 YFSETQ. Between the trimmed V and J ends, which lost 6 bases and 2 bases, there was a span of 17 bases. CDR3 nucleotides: TGCGCCAGCACACATCAGGCGGGGATACAAGAGACCCAGTACTTC. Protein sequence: CASTHQAGIQETQYF.

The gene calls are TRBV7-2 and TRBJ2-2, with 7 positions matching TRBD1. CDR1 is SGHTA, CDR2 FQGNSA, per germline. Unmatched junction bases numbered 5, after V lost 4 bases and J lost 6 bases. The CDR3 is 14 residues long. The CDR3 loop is CASSSTTGSGELFF. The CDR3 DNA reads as TGTGCCAGCAGCTCGACGACAGGGTCCGGGGAGCTGTTTTTT.

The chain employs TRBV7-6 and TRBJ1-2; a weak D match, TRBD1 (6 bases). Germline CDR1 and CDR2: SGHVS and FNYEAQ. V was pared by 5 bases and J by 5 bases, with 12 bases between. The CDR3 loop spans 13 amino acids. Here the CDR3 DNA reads TGTGCCAGCAGCCAGAGGGGGGGATATGGCTACACCTTC. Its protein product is CASSQRGGYGYTF.

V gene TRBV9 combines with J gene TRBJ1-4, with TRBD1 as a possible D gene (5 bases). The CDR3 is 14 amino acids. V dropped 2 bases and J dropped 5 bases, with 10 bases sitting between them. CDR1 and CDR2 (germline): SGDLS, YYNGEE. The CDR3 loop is CASSVTGQNEKLFF. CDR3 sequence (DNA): TGTGCCAGCAGCGTTACAGGTCAAAATGAAAAACTGTTTTTT. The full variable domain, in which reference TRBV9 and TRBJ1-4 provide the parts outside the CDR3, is DSGVTQTPKHLITATGQRVTLRCSPRSGDLSVYWYQQSLDQGLQFLIQYYNGEERAKGNILERFSAQQFPDLHSELNLSSLELGDSALYFCASSVTGQNEKLFFGSGTQLSVL.

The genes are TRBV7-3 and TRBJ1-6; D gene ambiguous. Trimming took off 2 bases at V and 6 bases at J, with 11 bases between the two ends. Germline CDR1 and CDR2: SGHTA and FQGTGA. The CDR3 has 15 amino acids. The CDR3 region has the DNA TGTGCCAGCAGCTTAGGCGGGGTTGCTAATTCACCCCTCCACTTT. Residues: CASSLGGVANSPLHF.

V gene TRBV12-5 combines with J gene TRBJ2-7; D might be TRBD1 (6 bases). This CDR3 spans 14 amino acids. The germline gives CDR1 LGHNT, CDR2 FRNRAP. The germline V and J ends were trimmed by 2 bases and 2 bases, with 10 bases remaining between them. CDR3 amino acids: CASGLLGQTYEQYF. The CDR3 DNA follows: TGTGCTAGTGGTTTGCTTGGACAGACCTACGAGCAGTACTTC.

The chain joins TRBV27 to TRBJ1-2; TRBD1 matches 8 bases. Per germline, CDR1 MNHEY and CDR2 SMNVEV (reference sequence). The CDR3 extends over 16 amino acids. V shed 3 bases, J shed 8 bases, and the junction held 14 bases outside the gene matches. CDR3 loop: CASSFHDGRGREGYTF. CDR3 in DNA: TGTGCCAGCAGTTTCCACGATGGCAGGGGGCGCGAAGGCTACACCTTC.

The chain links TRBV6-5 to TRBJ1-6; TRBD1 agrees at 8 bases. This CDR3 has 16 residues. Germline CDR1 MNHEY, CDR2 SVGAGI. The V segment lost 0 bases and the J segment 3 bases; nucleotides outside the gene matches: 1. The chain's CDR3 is CASSYSGTGYNSPLHF. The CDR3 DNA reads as TGTGCCAGCAGTTACTCGGGGACAGGCTATAATTCACCCCTCCACTTT.

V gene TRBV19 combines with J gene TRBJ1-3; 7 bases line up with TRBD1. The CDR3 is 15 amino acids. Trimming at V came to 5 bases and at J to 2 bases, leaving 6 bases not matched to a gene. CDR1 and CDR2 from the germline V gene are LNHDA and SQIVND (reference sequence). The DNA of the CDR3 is TGTGCCAGTAGTGACGGGACAGACACTGGAAACACCATATATTTT. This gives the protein CASSDGTDTGNTIYF.

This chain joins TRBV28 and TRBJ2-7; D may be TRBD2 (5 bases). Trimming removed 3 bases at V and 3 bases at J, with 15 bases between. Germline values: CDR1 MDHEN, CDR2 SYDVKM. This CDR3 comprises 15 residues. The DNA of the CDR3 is TGTGCCAGCAGTTTGAGTGCTCTAGCAAGCTACGAGCAGTACTTC. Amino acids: CASSLSALASYEQYF.

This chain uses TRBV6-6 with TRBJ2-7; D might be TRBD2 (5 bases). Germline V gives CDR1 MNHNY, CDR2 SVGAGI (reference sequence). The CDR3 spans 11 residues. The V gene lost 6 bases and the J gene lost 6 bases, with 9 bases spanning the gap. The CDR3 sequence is CASSPGGEQYF. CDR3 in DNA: TGTGCCAGCAGCCCCGGAGGCGAGCAGTACTTC.

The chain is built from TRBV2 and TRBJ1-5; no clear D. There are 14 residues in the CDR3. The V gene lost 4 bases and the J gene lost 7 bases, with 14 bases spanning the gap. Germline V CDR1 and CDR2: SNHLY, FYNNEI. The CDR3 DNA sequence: TGTGCCAGCAGTGCACGGGGAGTAGAACAGCCCCAGCATTTT. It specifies CASSARGVEQPQHF.

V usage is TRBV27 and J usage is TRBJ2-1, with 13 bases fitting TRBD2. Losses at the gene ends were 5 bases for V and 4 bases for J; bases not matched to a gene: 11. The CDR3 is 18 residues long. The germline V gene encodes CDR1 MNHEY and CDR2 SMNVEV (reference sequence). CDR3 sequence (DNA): TGTGCCAGCAGTCCCCCGCCGGGACTAGCGGGGAAGTACAATGAGCAGTTCTTC. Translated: CASSPPPGLAGKYNEQFF.

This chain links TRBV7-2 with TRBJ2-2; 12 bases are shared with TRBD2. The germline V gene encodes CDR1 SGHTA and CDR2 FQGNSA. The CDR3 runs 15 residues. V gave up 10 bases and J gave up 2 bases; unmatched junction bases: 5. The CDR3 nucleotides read TGTGCCATACTAGCGGGGGGTCCAAACACCGGGGAGCTGTTTTTT. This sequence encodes CAILAGGPNTGELFF.

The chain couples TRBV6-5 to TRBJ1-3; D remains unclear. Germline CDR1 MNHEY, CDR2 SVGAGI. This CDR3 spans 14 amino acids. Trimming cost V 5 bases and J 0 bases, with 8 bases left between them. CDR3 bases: TGTGCCAGCAGTACAGACTACTCTGGAAACACCATATATTTT. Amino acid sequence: CASSTDYSGNTIYF.

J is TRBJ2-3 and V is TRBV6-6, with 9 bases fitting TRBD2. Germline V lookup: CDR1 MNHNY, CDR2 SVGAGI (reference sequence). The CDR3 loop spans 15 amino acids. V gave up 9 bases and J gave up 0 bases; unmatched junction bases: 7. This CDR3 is CASNWLAGSTDTQYF. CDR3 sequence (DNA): TGTGCCAGTAACTGGCTAGCGGGAAGCACAGATACGCAGTATTTT.

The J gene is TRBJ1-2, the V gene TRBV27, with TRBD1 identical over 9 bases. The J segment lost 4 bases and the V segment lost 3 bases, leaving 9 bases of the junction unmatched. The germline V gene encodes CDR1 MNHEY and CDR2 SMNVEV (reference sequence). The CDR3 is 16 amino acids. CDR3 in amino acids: CASSFSGTGISYGYTF. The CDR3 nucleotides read TGTGCCAGCAGTTTCAGCGGGACAGGGATAAGCTATGGCTACACCTTC.

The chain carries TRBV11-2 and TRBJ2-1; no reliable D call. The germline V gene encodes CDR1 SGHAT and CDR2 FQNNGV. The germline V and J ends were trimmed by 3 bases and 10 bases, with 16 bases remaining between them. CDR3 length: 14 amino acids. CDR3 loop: CASSFSNSNGEQFF. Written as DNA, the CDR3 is TGTGCCAGCAGCTTCTCAAACTCCAACGGGGAGCAGTTCTTC. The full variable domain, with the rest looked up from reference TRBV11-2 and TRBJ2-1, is EAGVAQSPRYKIIEKRQSVAFWCNPISGHATLYWYQQILGQGPKLLIQFQNNGVVDDSQLPKDRFSAERLKGVDSTLKIQPAKLEDSAVYLCASSFSNSNGEQFFGPGTRLTVL.

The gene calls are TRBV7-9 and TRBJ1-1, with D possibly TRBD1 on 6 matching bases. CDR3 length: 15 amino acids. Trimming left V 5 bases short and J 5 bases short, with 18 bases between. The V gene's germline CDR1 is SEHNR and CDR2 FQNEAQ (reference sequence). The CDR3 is CASSLEGGLGTEAFF. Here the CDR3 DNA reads TGTGCCAGCAGCCTAGAGGGGGGGCTTGGGACTGAAGCTTTCTTT.

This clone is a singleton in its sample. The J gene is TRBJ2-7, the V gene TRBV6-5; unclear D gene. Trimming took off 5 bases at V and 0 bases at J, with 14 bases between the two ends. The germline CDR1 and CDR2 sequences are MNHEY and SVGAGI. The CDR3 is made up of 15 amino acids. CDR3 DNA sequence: TGTGCCAGCAGTCCTAACTCCGTAAGCTCCTACGAGCAGTACTTC. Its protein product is CASSPNSVSSYEQYF.

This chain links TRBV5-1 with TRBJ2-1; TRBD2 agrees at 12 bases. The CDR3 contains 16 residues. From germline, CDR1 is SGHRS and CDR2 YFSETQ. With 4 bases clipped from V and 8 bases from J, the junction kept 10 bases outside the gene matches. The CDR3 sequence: CASSTRLAGARDEQFF. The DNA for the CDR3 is TGCGCCAGCAGCACCCGACTAGCGGGGGCCCGGGATGAGCAGTTCTTC.

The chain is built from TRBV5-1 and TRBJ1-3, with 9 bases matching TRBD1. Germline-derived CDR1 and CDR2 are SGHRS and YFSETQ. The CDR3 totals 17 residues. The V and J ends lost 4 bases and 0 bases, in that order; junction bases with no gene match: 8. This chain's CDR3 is CASSPHGQGLSGNTIYF. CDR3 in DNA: TGCGCCAGCAGCCCTCATGGACAGGGGCTCTCTGGAAACACCATATATTTT.

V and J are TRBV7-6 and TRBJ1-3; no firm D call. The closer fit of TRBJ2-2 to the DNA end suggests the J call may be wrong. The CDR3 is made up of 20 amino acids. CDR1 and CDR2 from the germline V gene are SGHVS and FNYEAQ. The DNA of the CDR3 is TGTGCCAGCAGCTTAGCGCGCCCAGGCCATACATCCCCGAACACCGGGGAGCTGTTTTTT. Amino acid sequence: CASSLARPGHTSPNTGELFF.